These 10 T cell receptor beta chains came from one sample sequenced in a study of CD8+ T cells in alopecia areata. The sample's treatment: oral pan-JAK inhibitor, 5-10 mg twice daily. Extracted from the samples, RNA was reverse transcribed into cDNA to serve as the sequencing template. Here immunoSEQ multiplex PCR was the method, and the copy in TCRdb shows in-frame clones only, minus some. Of some 240,000 clones listed, under 75% are singletons. The sample consisted of CD4+ T cells sorted from blood, taken at week 4, from a patient treated with tofacitinib. The source is a human donor with alopecia areata.

The sample holds a few counts of this clone. Other DNA sequences within the sample encode an identical CDR3. The CDR3 region is CAWSDGNQPQHF. The CDR3 DNA follows: TGTGCCTGGAGTGATGGAAATCAGCCCCAGCATTTT. The chain carries TRBV30 and TRBJ1-5; D gene ambiguous. V lost 1 base and J lost 4, with 5 bases in between. Germline CDR1 GTSNPN, CDR2 SVGIG (reference sequence). This CDR3 comprises 12 residues.

This chain uses TRBV7-8 with TRBJ2-1; 8 positions agree with TRBD1. The CDR3 contains 13 residues. The V and J ends lost 11 bases and 8 bases, in that order; junction bases with no gene match: 11. Germline CDR1 is SGHVS and CDR2 is FQNEAQ. In DNA, the CDR3 is TGTGCCGGGGGGACAGGTGATCTACATGAGCAGTTCTTC. Translating it yields CAGGTGDLHEQFF.

In this sample, this clone turned up a few times. V is TRBV10-3 and J is TRBJ1-2; no reliable D call. The CDR3 extends over 14 amino acids. Germline V CDR1 and CDR2: ENHRY, SYGVKD. Trimming left V 4 bases short and J 5 bases short, with 14 bases between. In DNA, the CDR3 is TGTGCCATCAGTGCGTTGGAGGAACTTTATGGCTACACCTTC. This sequence encodes CAISALEELYGYTF.

Worth noting for this clone: One junction end does not reproduce the germline sequence, and a read error may be involved. The J gene is TRBJ2-7, the V gene TRBV29-1; D is perhaps TRBD1 or TRBD2 (5 bases each). Germline V gene data show CDR1 as SQVTM and CDR2 as ANQGSEA. This CDR3 has 13 amino acids. This chain's CDR3 is CSANRDGSDEQYF. CDR3 sequence (DNA): TGCAGCGCCAACCGGGACGGCTCCGACGAGCAGTACTTC.

This clone came up many times. This chain links TRBV7-2 with TRBJ2-3; TRBD1 matches 9 bases. Germline V gene data show CDR1 as SGHTA and CDR2 as FQGNSA. The CDR3 is 15 amino acids. V was clipped by 5 bases and J by 1 base; unmatched bases: 4. CDR3 sequence: CASSQNRGRTDTQYF. DNA for the CDR3: TGTGCCAGCAGCCAAAACAGGGGGCGCACAGATACGCAGTATTTT. Using reference TRBV7-2 and TRBJ2-3 for the parts outside the CDR3, the full variable domain is GAGVSQSPSNKVTEKGKDVELRCDPISGHTALYWYRQSLGQGLEFLIYFQGNSAPDKSGLPSDRFSAERTGGSVSTLTIQRTQQEDSAVYLCASSQNRGRTDTQYFGPGTRLTVL.

Only one count was recorded for this clone. Other DNA sequences of this sample code for an identical CDR3. This chain links TRBV29-1 with TRBJ1-4; D call uncertain. This CDR3 is 13 amino acids long. The V and J ends lost 5 bases and 1 base respectively, with 8 bases between them. The germline gives CDR1 SQVTM, CDR2 ANQGSEA. CDR3 nucleotide sequence: TGCAGCGTTAGGCGAGGAACTAATGAAAAACTGTTTTTT. It translates to CSVRRGTNEKLFF.

The gene calls are TRBV9 and TRBJ1-6, with 7 nucleotides matching TRBD1. Looked up from germline, CDR1 is SGDLS and CDR2 is YYNGEE. The CDR3 spans 15 residues. Trimming cost V 4 bases and J 10 bases; bases outside gene matches: 11. The CDR3: CASSPGGGGGSPLHF. The CDR3 DNA follows: TGTGCCAGCAGCCCCGGCGGAGGGGGCGGATCACCCCTCCACTTT.

This clone showed up just once. The chain has TRBV6-1 and TRBJ2-5; D is uncertain. The CDR3 sequence is 13 residues long. Between the trimmed V and J ends, which lost 10 bases and 0 bases, there was a span of 12 bases. CDR1 is MNHNS and CDR2 is SASEGT in the germline V gene. CDR3 sequence reads: CATQTRYQETQYF. DNA of the CDR3: TGTGCCACCCAAACACGGTACCAAGAGACCCAGTACTTC.

This chain uses TRBV14 with TRBJ2-3; a possible D gene is TRBD1 (5 bases). The CDR3 spans 14 residues. V shed 2 bases and J shed 6 bases, with 12 bases lying between them. The germline V gene encodes CDR1 SGHDN and CDR2 FVKESK. The DNA of the CDR3 is TGTGCCAGCAGCCAAACCACAGGCATCGATACGCAGTATTTT. Translating it yields CASSQTTGIDTQYF.

The rearrangement joins TRBV5-6 to TRBJ2-7, with 7 nucleotides matching TRBD1. CDR1 and CDR2 from the germline V gene are SGHDT and YYEEEE. V trimming: 6 bases; J trimming: 4 bases; junction bases outside the gene matches: 7. The CDR3 has 13 amino acids. The CDR3 reads CASTRQGLYEQYF. In DNA form, the CDR3 reads TGTGCCAGCACCAGACAGGGTTTGTACGAGCAGTACTTC.